The clone carrying this T cell receptor beta chain was counted many times. Antigen unknown. TCRdb redid the calling of the 5' RACE reads with MiXCR, one entry per CDR3 protein. The sample has about 340,000 distinct CDR3 sequences, about 12% seen once; the top ten hold approximately 7.5%. The CDR3 covers 14 residues. Germline V gives CDR1 MNHEY, CDR2 SMNVEV (reference sequence). V was cut by 1 base and J by 2 bases, with 9 bases left in between. This record belongs to a study of identical twins. Findings and caveats of the study: Beta out-of-frame sequences showed weaker excess twin sharing. A cross-sectional statistical analysis, not follow-up of the same donors, supported the conclusions.

These data also featured in a second study, about yellow fever vaccine responses in identical twins.

The chain is built from TRBV27 and TRBJ2-7; tentative D call: TRBD1 (6 bases). The clonotype originates from a woman between 18 and 29 years old in good health. The source material was CD8+ T cells sorted from blood. The chain's CDR3 is CASSLYGGTYEQYF. In nucleotides, the CDR3 is TGTGCCAGCAGTTTATATGGGGGCACCTACGAGCAGTACTTC.